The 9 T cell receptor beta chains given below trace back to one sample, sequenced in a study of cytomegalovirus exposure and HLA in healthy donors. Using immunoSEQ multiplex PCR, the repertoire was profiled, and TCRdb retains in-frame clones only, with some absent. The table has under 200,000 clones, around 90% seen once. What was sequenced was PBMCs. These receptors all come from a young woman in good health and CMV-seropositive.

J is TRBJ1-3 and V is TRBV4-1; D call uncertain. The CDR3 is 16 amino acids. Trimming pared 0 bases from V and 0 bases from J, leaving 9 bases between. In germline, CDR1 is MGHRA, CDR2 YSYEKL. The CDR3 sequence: CASSQEGHHSGNTIYF. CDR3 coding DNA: TGCGCCAGCAGCCAAGAGGGCCATCACTCTGGAAACACCATATATTTT.

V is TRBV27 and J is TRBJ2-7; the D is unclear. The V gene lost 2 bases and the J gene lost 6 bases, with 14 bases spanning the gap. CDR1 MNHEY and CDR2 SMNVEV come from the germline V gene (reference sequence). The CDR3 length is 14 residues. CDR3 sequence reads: CASSLDLGSIEQYF. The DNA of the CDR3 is TGTGCCAGCAGTTTAGACCTAGGCTCCATCGAGCAGTACTTC.

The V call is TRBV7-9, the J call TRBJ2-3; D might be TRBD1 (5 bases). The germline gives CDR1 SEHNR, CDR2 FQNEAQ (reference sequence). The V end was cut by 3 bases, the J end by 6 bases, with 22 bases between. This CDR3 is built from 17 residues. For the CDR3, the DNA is TGTGCCAGCAGCTTCCCTCTCCCCAGACCCCACAGGGATACGCAGTATTTT. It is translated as CASSFPLPRPHRDTQYF. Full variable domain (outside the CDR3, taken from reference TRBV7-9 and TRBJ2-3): DTGVSQNPRHKITKRGQNVTFRCDPISEHNRLYWYRQTLGQGPEFLTYFQNEAQLEKSRLLSDRFSAERPKGSFSTLEIQRTEQGDSAMYLCASSFPLPRPHRDTQYFGPGTRLTVL.

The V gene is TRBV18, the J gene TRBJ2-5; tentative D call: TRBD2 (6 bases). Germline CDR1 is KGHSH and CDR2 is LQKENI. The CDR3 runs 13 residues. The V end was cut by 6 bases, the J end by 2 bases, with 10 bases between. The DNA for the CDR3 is TGTGCCAGCTCCGGAGGGCAGCAAGAGACCCAGTACTTC. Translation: CASSGGQQETQYF.

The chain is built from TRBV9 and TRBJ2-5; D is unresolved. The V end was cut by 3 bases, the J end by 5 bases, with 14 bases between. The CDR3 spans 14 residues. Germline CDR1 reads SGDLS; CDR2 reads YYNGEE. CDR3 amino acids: CASSEKRVSETQYF. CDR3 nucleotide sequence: TGTGCCAGCAGCGAGAAAAGAGTCTCGGAGACCCAGTACTTC.

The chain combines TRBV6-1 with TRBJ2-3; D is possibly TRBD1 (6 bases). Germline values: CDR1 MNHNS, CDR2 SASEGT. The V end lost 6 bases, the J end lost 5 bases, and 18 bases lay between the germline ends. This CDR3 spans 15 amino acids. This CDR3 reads CASRITRGLRDTQYF. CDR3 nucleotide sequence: TGTGCCAGCAGAATTACTAGGGGGTTAAGAGATACGCAGTATTTT.

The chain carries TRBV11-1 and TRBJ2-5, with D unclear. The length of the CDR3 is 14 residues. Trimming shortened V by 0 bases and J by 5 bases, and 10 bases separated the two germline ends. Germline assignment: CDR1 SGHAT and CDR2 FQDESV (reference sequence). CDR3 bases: TGTGCCAGCAGCTTAGCTGTTATGGCCGAGACCCAGTACTTC. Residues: CASSLAVMAETQYF. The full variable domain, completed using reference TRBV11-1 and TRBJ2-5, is EAEVAQSPRYKITEKSQAVAFWCDPISGHATLYWYRQILGQGPELLVQFQDESVVDDSQLPKDRFSAERLKGVDSTLKIQPAELGDSAMYLCASSLAVMAETQYFGPGTRLLVL.

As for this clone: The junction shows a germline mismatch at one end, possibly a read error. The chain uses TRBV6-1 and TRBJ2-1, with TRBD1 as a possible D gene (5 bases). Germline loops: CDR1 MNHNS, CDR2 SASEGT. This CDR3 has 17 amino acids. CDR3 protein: CASREGPGQALNNEQFF. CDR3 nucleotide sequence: TGTGCCAGCAGAGAAGGCCCTGGACAAGCCCTAAACAATGAGCAGTTCTTC.

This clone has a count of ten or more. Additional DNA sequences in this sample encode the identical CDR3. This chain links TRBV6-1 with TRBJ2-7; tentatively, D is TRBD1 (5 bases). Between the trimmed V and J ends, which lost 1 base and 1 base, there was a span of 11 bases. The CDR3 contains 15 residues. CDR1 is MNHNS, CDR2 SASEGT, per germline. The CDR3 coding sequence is TGTGCCAGCAGTGAAGAGAACACAGGATCCTACGAGCAGTACTTC. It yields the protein CASSEENTGSYEQYF.